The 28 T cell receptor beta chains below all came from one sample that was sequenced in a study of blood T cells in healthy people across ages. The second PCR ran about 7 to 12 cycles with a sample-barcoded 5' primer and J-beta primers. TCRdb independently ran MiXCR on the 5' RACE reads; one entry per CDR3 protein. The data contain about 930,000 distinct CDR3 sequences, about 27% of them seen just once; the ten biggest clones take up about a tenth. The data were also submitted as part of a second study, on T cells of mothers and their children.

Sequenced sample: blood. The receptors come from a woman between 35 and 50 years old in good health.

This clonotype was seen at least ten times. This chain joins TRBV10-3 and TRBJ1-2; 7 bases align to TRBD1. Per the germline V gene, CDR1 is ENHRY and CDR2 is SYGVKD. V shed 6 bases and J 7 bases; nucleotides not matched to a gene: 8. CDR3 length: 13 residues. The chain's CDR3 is CAISPGTAGGYTF. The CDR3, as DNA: TGTGCCATCAGCCCTGGGACAGCTGGTGGCTACACCTTC.

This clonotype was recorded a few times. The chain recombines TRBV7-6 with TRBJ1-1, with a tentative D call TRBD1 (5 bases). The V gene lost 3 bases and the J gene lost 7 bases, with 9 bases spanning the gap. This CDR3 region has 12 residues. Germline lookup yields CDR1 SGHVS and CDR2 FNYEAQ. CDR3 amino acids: CASSLWGSEAFF. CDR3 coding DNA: TGTGCCAGCAGCTTGTGGGGGAGTGAAGCTTTCTTT.

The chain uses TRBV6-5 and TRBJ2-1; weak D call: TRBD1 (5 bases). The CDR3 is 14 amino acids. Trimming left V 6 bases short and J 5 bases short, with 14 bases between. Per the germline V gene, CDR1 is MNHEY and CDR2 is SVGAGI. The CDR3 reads CASRTLAGNNEQFF. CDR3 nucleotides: TGTGCCAGCAGGACCCTTGCAGGGAACAATGAGCAGTTCTTC.

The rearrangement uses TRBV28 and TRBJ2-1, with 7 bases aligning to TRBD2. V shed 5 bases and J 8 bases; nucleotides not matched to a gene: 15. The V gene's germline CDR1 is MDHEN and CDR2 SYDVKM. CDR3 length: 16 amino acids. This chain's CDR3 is CASSGMTNGGFDEQFF. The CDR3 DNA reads TGTGCCAGCAGTGGGATGACTAACGGGGGGTTCGATGAGCAGTTCTTC.

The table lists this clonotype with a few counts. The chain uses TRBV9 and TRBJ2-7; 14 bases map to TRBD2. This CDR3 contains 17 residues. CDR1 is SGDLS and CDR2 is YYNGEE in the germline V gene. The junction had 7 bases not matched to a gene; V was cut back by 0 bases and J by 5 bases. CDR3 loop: CASSVAGTSGGQDEQYF. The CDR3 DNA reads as TGTGCCAGCAGCGTAGCGGGGACTAGCGGGGGCCAGGACGAGCAGTACTTC. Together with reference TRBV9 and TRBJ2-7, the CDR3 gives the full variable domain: DSGVTQTPKHLITATGQRVTLRCSPRSGDLSVYWYQQSLDQGLQFLIQYYNGEERAKGNILERFSAQQFPDLHSELNLSSLELGDSALYFCASSVAGTSGGQDEQYFGPGTRLTVT.

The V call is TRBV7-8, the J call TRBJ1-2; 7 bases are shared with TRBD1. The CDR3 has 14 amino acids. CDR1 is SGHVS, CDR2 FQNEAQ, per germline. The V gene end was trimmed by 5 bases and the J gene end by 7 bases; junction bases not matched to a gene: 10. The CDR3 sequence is CASSPYRGEGGYTF. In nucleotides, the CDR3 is TGTGCCAGCAGCCCGTACAGGGGAGAGGGTGGCTACACCTTC.

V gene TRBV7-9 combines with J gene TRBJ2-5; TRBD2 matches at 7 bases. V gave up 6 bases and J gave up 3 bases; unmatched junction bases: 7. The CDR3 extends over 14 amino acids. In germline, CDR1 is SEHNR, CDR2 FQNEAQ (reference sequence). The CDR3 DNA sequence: TGTGCCAGCAGTCCCCTGGGGGGGAAAGAGACCCAGTACTTC. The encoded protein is CASSPLGGKETQYF.

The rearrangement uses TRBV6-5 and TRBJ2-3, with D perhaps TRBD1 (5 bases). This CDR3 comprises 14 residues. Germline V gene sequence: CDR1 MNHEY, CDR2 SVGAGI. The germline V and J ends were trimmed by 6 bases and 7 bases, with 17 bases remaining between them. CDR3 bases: TGTGCCAGCAGCGCAGGGAATACCCAGAATACGCAGTATTTT. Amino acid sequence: CASSAGNTQNTQYF.

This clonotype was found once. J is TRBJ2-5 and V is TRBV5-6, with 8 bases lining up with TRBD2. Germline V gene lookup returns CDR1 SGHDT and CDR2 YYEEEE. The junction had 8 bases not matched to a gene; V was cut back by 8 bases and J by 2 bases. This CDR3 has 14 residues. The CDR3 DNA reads TGTGCCAGGGAGTCGACTAGCGAACAAGAGACCCAGTACTTC. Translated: CARESTSEQETQYF.

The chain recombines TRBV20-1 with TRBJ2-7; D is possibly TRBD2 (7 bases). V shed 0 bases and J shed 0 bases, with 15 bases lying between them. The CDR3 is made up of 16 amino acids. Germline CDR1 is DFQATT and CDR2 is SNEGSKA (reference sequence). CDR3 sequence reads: CSARDEGGPSSYEQYF. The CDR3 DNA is TGCAGTGCTAGAGATGAGGGGGGGCCAAGCTCCTACGAGCAGTACTTC.

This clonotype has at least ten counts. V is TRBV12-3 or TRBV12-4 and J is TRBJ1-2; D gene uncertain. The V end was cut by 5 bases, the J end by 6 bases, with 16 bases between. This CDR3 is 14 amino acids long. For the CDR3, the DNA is TGTGCCAGCAGTCCCCCGCTGGTAAGAAATGGCTACACCTTC. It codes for CASSPPLVRNGYTF.

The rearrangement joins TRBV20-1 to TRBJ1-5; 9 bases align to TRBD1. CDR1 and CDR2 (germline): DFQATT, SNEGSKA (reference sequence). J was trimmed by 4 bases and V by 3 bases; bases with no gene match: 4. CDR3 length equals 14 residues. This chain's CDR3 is CSASAGQGNQPQHF. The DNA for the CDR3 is TGCAGTGCTAGCGCGGGACAGGGAAATCAGCCCCAGCATTTT.

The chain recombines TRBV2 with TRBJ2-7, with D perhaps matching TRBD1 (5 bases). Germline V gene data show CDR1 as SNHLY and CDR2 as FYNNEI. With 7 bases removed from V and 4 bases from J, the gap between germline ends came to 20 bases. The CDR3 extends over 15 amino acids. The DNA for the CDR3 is TGTGCCAGCACGGCCCAAGGACATAGTGGGTACGAGCAGTACTTC. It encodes CASTAQGHSGYEQYF.

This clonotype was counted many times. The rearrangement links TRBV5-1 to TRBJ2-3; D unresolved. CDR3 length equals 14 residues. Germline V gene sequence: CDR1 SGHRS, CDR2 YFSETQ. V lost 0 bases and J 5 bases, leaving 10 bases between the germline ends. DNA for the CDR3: TGCGCCAGCAGCTTGGGACCGGCGGAAGATACGCAGTATTTT. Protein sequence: CASSLGPAEDTQYF.

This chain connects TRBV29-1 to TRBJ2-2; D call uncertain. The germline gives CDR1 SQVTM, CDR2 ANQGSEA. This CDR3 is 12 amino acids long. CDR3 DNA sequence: TGCGGCGCGGATGAGAACACCGGGGAGCTGTTTTTT. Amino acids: CGADENTGELFF.

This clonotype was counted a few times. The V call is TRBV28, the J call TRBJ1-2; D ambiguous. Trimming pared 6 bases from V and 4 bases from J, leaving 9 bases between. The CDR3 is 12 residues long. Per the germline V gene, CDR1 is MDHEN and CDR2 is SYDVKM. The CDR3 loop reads CASRPMIYGYTF. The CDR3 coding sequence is TGTGCCAGCAGACCTATGATCTATGGCTACACCTTC.

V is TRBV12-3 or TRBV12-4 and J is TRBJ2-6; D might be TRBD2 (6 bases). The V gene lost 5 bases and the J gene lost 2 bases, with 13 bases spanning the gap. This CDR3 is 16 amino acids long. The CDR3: CASSEYGRTGANVLTF. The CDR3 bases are TGTGCCAGCAGTGAATACGGGAGAACTGGGGCCAACGTCCTGACTTTC.

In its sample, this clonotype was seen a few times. Written as DNA, the CDR3 is TGTGCCAGCAGCTCGGACAGGGCAGCGCGCACTGAAGCTTTCTTT. Its protein is CASSSDRAARTEAFF. This rearrangement joins TRBV3-1 to TRBJ1-1; TRBD1 aligns across 8 bases. The junction had 9 bases not matched to a gene; V was cut back by 5 bases and J by 4 bases. CDR3 length: 15 amino acids. Germline CDR1 is LGHDT and CDR2 is YNNKEL (reference sequence).

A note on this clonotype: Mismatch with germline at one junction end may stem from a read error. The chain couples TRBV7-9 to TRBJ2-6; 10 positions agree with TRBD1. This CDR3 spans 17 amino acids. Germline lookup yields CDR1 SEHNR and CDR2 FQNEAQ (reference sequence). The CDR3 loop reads CASSPGQGGSGANVRTF. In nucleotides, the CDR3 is TGTGCCAGCAGTCCCGGACAGGGGGGCTCTGGGGCCAACGTCCGGACTTTC.

CDR3 nucleotides: TGTGCCAGCAGTTCGTACGACAGGGCTAATAATGAAAAACTGTTTTTT. Translated: CASSSYDRANNEKLFF. The chain employs TRBV12-3 or TRBV12-4 and TRBJ1-4; TRBD1 matches at 7 bases. CDR3 length: 16 residues. J was trimmed by 4 bases and V by 4 bases; bases with no gene match: 9.

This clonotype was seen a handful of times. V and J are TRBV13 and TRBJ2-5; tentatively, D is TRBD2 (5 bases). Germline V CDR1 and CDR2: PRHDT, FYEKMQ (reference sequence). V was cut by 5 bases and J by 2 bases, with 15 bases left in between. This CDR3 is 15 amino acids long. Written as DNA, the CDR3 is TGTGCCAGCAGCGATGGACTTCAAGAGCAAGAGACCCAGTACTTC. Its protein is CASSDGLQEQETQYF.

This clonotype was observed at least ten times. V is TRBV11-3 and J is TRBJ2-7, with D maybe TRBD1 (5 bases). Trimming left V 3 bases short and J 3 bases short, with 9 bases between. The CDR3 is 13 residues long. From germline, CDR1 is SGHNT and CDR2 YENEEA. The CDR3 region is CASSLTDDYEQYF. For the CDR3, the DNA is TGTGCCAGCAGCTTGACAGACGACTACGAGCAGTACTTC.

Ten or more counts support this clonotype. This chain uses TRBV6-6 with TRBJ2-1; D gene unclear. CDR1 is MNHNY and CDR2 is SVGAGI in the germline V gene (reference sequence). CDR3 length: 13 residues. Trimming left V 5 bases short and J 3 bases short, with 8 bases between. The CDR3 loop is CASSTEIYNEQFF. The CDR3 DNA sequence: TGTGCCAGCAGTACCGAGATCTACAATGAGCAGTTCTTC.

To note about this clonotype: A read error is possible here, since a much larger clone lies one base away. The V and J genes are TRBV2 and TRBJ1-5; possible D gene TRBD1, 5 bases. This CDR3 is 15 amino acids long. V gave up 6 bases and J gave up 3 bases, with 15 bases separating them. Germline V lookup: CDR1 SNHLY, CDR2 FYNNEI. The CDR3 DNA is TGTGCCAGCAGAGCACGCGGGGGTAACAATCAGCCCCAGCATTTT. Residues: CASRARGGNNQPQHF.

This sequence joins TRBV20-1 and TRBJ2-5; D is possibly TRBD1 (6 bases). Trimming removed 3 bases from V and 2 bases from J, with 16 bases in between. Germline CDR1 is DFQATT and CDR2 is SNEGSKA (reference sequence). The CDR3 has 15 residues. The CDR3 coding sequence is TGCAGTGCTAGCCGAGGGGGAAGTTATCAAGAGACCCAGTACTTC. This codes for CSASRGGSYQETQYF.

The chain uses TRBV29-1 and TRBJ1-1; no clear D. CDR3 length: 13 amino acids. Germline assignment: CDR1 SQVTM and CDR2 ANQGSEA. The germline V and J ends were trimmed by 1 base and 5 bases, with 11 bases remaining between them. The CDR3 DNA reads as TGCAGCGTTGAAGGGGGAGGACGGACTGAAGCTTTCTTT. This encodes CSVEGGGRTEAFF.

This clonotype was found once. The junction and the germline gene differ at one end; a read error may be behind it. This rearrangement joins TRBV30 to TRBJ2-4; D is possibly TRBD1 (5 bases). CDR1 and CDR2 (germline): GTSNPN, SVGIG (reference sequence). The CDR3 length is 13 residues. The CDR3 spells CVWSKGAKNIQYF. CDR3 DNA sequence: TGTGTCTGGAGTAAGGGGGCCAAAAACATTCAGTACTTC.

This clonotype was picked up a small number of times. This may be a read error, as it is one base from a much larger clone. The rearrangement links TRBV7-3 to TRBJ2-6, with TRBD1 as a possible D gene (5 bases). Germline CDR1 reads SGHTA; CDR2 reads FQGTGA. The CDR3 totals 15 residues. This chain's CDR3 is CASSSKGAGANVRTF. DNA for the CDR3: TGTGCCAGCAGCTCCAAGGGTGCTGGGGCCAACGTCCGGACTTTC.